One and the same sample provided the 7 T cell receptor beta chains below, sequenced in a study of cytomegalovirus exposure and HLA in healthy donors. 13 Jbeta primers and 60 Vbeta primers were used for the PCR. TCRdb's table, derived via immunoSEQ multiplex PCR, lists solely in-frame clones and lacks some. The table lists roughly 100,000 clones, over 70% of them singletons. Sequenced input: PBMCs. The receptors derive from a man between 50 and 59 years old in good health and CMV-seropositive.

The chain uses TRBV14 and TRBJ2-2, with 14 bases lining up with TRBD2. Germline V gene sequence: CDR1 SGHDN, CDR2 FVKESK. The CDR3 contains 19 residues. V was clipped by 0 bases and J by 2 bases; unmatched bases: 5. In DNA form, the CDR3 reads TGTGCCAGCAGCCAAGACTGGGGACTAGCGGGAGCCAACACCGGGGAGCTGTTTTTT. The encoded protein is CASSQDWGLAGANTGELFF.

The rearrangement uses TRBV25-1 and TRBJ1-5, with D unresolved. This CDR3 comprises 12 residues. Per germline, CDR1 MGHDK and CDR2 SYGVNS. V lost 4 bases, J lost 2 bases, and 3 bases lay in between. CDR3 protein: CASSVGNQPQHF. The CDR3 DNA is TGTGCCAGCAGTGTAGGCAATCAGCCCCAGCATTTT.

The rearrangement joins TRBV7-9 to TRBJ2-6, with 8 bases identical to TRBD1. This CDR3 has 19 amino acids. Germline CDR1 and CDR2: SEHNR and FQNEAQ (reference sequence). The V and J ends lost 5 bases and 4 bases, in that order; junction bases with no gene match: 16. The CDR3 DNA reads as TGTGCCAGCAGCGAGACTGGGACAGGCATAAGGACAGGGGCCAACGTCCTGACTTTC. Its protein is CASSETGTGIRTGANVLTF.

The chain recombines TRBV30 with TRBJ1-2; possible D gene TRBD1, 5 bases. Germline CDR1 and CDR2: GTSNPN and SVGIG (reference sequence). CDR3 length: 14 residues. Trimming stripped 0 bases from V and 2 bases from J, with 10 bases between. The CDR3 reads CAWSVHGGNYGYTF. The CDR3, as DNA: TGTGCCTGGAGTGTACATGGGGGGAACTATGGCTACACCTTC.

The J gene is TRBJ2-1, the V gene TRBV7-8, with a weak D call TRBD2 (5 bases). This CDR3 is 16 amino acids long. V was trimmed by 5 bases and J by 9 bases, leaving 23 bases between them. The germline CDR1 and CDR2 sequences are SGHVS and FQNEAQ. CDR3 DNA sequence: TGTGCCAGCAGCGCAGGTTCTCACGGGGTCCCGGGTGAGCAGTTCTTC. Translated: CASSAGSHGVPGEQFF.

The chain combines TRBV7-9 with TRBJ2-1; a possible D gene is TRBD1 (5 bases). In germline, CDR1 is SEHNR, CDR2 FQNEAQ (reference sequence). V shed 5 bases and J shed 0 bases, with 11 bases lying between them. The CDR3 has 15 residues. The CDR3 is CASSVGQGSYNEQFF. CDR3 sequence (DNA): TGTGCCAGCAGCGTTGGGCAGGGCTCCTACAATGAGCAGTTCTTC.

The rearrangement joins TRBV6-5 to TRBJ1-1; no definite D call. CDR3 length: 13 amino acids. The germline CDR1 and CDR2 sequences are MNHEY and SVGAGI. V was shortened by 4 bases and J by 4 bases, with 10 bases between the two germline ends. The CDR3 DNA sequence: TGTGCCAGCAGTTCAGAACACCTCACTGAAGCTTTCTTT. Its protein product is CASSSEHLTEAFF.